This TCR beta chain was sequenced in a study of blood T cell repertoires in COVID-19. Whole-study context: Sites across the United States, Italy and Spain contributed samples from acute and convalescent COVID-19. The analysed material was cDNA or gDNA that came from T cells, B-cell-depleted T cells, or PBMCs.

Germline V gives CDR1 LNHDA, CDR2 SQIVND (reference sequence). The CDR3 has 14 amino acids. Trimming shortened V by 6 bases and J by 1 base, and 12 bases separated the two germline ends. In the study's own analysis: Reference gene primer amplification gave estimated nucleated cell counts. Clones were read by immunoSEQ multiplex PCR, and TCRdb kept only the in-frame ones, dropping some. V, J and clone size derive from that table, while D and trimming were established from the DNA sequence. This sample carries roughly 150,000 clones, over 75% of them seen once, and the ten largest clones take just over 3%.

The chain combines TRBV19 with TRBJ1-1; the D gene is possibly TRBD1 (5 bases). The sample was peripheral blood. The clonotype comes from a woman aged 60-75 years with active COVID-19. CDR3 in DNA: TGTGCCAGTAGCTTCGGGGGGGGGAACACTGAAGCTTTCTTT. The encoded protein is CASSFGGGNTEAFF.